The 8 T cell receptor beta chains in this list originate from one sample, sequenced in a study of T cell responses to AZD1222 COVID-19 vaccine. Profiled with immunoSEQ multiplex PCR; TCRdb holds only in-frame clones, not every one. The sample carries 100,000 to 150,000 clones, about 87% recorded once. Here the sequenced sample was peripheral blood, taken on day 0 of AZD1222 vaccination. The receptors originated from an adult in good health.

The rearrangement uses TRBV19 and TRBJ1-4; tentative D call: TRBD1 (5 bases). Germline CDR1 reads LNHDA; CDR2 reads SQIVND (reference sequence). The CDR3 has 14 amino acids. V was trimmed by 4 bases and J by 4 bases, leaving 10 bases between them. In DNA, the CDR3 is TGTGCCAGTAGTAGGGGCGGCTTTAATGAAAAACTGTTTTTT. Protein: CASSRGGFNEKLFF.

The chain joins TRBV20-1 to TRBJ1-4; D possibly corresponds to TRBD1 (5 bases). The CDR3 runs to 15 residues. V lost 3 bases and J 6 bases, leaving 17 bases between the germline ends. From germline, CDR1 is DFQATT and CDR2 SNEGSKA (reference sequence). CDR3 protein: CSASESGRGDEKLFF. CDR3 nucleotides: TGCAGTGCTAGTGAGTCAGGGCGAGGGGATGAAAAACTGTTTTTT.

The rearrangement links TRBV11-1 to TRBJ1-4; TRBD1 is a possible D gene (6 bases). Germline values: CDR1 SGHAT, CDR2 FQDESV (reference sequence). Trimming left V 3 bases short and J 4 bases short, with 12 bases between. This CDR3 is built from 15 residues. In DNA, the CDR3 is TGTGCCAGCAGCTTCGATGGGGGGCTTAATGAAAAACTGTTTTTT. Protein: CASSFDGGLNEKLFF.

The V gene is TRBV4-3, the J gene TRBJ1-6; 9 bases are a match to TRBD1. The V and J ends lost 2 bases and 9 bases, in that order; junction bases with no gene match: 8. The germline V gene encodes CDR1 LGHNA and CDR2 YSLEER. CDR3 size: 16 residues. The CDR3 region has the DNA TGCGCCAGCAGCCAATTAGCCGGGACAGGGACTTCACCCCTCCACTTT. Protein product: CASSQLAGTGTSPLHF.

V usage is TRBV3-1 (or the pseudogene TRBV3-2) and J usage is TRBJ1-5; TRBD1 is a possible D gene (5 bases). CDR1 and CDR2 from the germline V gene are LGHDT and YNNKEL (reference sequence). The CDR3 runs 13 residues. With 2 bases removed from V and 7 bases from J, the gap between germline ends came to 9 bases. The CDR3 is CASSQSRDQPQHF. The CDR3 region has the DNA TGTGCCAGCAGCCAATCTCGGGACCAGCCCCAGCATTTT.

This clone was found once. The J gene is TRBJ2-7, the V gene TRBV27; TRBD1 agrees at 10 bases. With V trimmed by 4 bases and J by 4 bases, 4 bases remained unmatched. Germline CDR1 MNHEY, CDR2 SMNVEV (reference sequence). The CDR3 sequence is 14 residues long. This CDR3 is CASSWGQGRYEQYF. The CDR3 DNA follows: TGTGCCAGCAGTTGGGGACAGGGGCGATACGAGCAGTACTTC.

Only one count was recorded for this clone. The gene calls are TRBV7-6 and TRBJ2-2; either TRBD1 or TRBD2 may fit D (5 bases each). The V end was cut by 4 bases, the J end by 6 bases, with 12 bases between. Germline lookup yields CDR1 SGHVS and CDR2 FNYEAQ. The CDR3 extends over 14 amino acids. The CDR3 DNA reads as TGTGCCAGCAGCTCCCGGGGCTCCCCCGGGGAGCTGTTTTTT. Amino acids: CASSSRGSPGELFF.

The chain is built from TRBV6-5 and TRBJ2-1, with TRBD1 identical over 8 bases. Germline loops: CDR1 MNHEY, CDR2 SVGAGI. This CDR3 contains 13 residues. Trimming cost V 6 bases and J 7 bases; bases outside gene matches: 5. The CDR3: CASRKDRGNEQFF. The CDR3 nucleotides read TGTGCCAGCAGAAAAGACAGGGGTAATGAGCAGTTCTTC.